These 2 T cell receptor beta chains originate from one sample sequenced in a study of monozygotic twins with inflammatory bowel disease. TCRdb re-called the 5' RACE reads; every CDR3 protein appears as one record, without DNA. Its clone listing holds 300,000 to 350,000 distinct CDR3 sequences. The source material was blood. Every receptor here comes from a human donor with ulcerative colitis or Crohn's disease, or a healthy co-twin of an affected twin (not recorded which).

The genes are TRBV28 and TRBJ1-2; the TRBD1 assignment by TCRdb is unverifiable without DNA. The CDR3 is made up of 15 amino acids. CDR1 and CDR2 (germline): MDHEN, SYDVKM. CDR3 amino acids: CASSPDGGRKRGYTF.

The CDR3 loop is CASTLRLGTAGSPLHF. J is TRBJ1-6 and V is TRBV12-3 or TRBV12-4. The CDR3 extends over 16 amino acids.